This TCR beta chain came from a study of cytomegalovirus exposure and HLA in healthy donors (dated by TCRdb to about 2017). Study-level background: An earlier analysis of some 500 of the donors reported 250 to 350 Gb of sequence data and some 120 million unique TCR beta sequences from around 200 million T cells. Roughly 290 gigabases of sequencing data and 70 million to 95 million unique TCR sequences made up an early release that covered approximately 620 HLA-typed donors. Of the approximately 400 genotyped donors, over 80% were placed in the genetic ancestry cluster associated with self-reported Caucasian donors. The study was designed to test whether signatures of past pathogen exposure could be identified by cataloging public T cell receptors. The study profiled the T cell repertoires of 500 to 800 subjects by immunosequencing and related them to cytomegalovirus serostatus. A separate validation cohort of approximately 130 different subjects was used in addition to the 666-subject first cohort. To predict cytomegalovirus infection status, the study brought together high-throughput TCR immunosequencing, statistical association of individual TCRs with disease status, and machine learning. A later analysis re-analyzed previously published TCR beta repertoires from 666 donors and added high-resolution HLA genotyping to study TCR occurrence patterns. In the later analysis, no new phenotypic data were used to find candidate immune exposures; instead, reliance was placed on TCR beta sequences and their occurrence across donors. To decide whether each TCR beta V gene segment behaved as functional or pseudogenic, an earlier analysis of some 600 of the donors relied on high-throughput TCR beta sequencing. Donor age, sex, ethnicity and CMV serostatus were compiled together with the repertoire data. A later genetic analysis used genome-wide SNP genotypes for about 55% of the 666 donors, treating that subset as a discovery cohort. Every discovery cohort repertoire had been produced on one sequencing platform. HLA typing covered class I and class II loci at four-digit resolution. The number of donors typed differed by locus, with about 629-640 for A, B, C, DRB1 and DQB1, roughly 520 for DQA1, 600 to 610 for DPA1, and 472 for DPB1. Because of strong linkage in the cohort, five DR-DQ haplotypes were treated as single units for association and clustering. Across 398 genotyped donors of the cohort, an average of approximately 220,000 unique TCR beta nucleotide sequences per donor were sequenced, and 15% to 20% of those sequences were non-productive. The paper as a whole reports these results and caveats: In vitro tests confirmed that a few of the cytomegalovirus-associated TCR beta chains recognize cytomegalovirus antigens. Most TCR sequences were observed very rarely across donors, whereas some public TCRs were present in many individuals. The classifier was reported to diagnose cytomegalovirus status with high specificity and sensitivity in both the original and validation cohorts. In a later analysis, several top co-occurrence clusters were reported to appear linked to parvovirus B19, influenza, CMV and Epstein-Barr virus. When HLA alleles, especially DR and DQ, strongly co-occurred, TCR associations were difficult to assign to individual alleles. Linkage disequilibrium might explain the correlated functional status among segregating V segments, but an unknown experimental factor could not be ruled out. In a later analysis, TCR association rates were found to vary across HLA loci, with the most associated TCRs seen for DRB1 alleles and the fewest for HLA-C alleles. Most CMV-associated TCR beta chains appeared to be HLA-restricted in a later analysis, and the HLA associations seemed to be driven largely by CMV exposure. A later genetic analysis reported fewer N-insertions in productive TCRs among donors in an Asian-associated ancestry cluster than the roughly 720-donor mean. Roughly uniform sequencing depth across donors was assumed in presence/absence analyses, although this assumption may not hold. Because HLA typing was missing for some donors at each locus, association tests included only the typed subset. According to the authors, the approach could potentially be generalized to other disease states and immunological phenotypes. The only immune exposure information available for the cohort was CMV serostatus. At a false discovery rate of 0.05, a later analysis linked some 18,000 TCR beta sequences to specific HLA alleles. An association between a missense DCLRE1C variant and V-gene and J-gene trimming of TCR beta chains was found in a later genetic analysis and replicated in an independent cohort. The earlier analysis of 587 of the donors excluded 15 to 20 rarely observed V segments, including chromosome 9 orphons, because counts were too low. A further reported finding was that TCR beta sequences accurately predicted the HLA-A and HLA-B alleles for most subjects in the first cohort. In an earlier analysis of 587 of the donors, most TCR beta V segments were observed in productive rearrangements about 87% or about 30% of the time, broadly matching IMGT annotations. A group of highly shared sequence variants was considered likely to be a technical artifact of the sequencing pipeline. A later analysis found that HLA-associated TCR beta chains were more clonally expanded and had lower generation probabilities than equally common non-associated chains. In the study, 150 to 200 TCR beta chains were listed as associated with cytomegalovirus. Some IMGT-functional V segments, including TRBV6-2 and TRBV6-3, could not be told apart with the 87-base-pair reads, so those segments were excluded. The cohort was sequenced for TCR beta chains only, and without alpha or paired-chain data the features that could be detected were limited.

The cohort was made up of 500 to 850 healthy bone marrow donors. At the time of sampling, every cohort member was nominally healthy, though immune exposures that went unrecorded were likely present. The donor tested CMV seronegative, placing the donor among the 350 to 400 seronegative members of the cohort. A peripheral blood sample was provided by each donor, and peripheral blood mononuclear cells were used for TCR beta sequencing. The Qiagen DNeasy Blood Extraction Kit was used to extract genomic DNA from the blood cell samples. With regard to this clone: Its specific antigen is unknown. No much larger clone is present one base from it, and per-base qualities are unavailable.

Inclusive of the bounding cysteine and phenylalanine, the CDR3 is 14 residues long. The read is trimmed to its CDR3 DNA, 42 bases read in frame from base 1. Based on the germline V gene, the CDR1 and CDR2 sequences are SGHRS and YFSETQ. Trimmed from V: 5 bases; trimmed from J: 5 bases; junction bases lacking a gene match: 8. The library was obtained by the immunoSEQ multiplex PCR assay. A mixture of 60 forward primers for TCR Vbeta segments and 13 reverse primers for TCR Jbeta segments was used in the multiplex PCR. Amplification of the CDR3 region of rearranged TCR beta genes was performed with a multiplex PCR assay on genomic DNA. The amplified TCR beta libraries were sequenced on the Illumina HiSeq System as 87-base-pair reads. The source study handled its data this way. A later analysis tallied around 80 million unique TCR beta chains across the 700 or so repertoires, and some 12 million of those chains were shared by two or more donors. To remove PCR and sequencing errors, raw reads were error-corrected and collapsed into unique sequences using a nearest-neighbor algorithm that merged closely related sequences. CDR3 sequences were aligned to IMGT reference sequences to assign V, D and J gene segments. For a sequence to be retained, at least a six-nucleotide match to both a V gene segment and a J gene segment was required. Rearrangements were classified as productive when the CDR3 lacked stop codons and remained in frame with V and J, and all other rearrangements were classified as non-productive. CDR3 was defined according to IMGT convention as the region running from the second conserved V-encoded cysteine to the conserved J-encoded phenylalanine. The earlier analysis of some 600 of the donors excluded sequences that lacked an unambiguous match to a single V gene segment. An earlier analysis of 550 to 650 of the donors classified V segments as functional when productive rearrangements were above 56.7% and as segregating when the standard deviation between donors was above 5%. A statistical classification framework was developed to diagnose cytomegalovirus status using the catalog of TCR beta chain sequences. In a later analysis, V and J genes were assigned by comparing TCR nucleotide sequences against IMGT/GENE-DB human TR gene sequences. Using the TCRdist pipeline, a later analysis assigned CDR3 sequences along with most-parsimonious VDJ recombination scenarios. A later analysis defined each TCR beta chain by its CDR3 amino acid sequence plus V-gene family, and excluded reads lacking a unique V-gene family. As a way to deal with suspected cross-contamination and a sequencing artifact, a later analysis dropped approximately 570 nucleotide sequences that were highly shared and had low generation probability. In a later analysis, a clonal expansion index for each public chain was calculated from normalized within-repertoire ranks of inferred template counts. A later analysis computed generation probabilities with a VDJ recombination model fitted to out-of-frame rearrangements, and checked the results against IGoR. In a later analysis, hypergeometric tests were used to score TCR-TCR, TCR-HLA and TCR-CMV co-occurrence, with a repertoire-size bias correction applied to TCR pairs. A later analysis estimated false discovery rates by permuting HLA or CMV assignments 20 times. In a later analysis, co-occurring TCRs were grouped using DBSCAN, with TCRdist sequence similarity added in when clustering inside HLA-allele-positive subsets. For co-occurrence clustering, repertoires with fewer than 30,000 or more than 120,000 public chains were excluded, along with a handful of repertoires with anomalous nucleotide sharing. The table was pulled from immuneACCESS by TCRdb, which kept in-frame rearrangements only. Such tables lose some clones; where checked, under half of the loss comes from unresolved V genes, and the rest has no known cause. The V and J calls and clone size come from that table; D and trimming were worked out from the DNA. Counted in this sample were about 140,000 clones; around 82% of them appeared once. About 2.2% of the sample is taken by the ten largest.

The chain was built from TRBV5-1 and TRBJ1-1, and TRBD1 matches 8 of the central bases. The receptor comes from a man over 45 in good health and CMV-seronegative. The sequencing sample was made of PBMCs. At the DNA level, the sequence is TGCGCCAGCAGATCCTCTCAGGGGGCTACTGAAGCTTTCTTT. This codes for CASRSSQGATEAFF.